Below are 3 T cell receptor beta chains sequenced from a single sample in a study of graft-versus-host responses after intestinal transplantation. Method: immunoSEQ multiplex PCR; TCRdb's copy keeps in-frame clones and lacks some. There are over 100,000 clones in the sample; roughly 95% occur only once, and roughly 3.5% lies in the top ten. The antigens for these receptors are not known. This specimen was unstimulated CD8+ T cells sorted from spleen or lymph node cells, taken before intestinal transplant. These receptors were collected from a human donor who received an intestinal transplant.

This sequence joins TRBV6-5 and TRBJ2-7; D call uncertain. The CDR3 contains 12 residues. Per germline, CDR1 MNHEY and CDR2 SVGAGI. V was trimmed by 5 bases and J by 2 bases, leaving 7 bases between them. The CDR3 sequence is CASSEGTYEQYF. The CDR3 DNA sequence: TGTGCCAGCAGTGAAGGTACCTACGAGCAGTACTTC.

This rearrangement joins TRBV6-6 to TRBJ2-1; no clear D gene. Germline V gene lookup returns CDR1 MNHNY and CDR2 SVGAGI (reference sequence). Trimming left V 0 bases short and J 4 bases short, with 1 base between. The CDR3 is made up of 12 amino acids. CDR3 nucleotide sequence: TGTGCCAGCAGTTACTCTTACAATGAGCAGTTCTTC. Protein sequence: CASSYSYNEQFF.

This sequence joins TRBV28 and TRBJ2-3; 8 positions agree with TRBD2. V shed 7 bases and J 0 bases; nucleotides not matched to a gene: 6. Germline-derived CDR1 and CDR2 are MDHEN and SYDVKM. The CDR3 covers 15 residues. The CDR3 loop reads CASTLSGISTDTQYF. DNA for the CDR3: TGTGCCAGCACCCTTAGCGGGATTAGCACAGATACGCAGTATTTT.